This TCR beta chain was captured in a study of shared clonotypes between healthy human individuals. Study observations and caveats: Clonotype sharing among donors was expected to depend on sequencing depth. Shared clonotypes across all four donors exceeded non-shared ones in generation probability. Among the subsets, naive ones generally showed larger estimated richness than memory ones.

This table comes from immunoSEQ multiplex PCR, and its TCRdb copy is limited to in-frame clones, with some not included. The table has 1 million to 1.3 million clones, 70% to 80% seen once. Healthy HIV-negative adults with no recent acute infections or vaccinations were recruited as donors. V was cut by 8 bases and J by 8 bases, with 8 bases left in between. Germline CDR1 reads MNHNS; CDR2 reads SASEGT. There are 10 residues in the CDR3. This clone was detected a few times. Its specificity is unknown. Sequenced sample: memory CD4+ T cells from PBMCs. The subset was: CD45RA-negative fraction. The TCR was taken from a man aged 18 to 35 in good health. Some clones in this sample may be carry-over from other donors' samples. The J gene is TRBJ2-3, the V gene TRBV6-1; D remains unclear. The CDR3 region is CASQEGTQYF. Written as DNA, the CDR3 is TGTGCCAGCCAGGAAGGTACGCAGTATTTT.